The next 30 T cell receptor beta chains were all read from a single sample in a study of CD4+ T cells in melanoma. Libraries were prepared by immunoSEQ multiplex PCR; TCRdb keeps only in-frame clonotypes and omits some of them. The sample has about 15,000 clones, approximately 80% seen once. Sequencing used cells from a culture (not recorded whether cultured in vitro). The receptors originated from a human donor with melanoma.

V and J are TRBV11-1 and TRBJ2-7; TRBD1 might be the D (6 bases). The CDR3 has 13 residues. Germline CDR1 is SGHAT and CDR2 is FQDESV (reference sequence). V was pared by 6 bases and J by 3 bases, with 12 bases between. The CDR3 bases are TGTGCCAGCAGGAAAGACAGGAACTACGAGCAGTACTTC. It translates to CASRKDRNYEQYF.

The chain carries TRBV6-1 and TRBJ1-5; D gene uncertain. V was shortened by 7 bases and J by 7 bases, with 14 bases between the two germline ends. This CDR3 region has 13 residues. CDR1 is MNHNS, CDR2 SASEGT, per germline. CDR3 DNA sequence: TGTGCCAGCACTGGGCAGCCGACACAGCCCCAGCATTTT. It is translated as CASTGQPTQPQHF.

The chain links TRBV18 to TRBJ1-1; D call uncertain. V gave up 3 bases and J gave up 0 bases, with 5 bases separating them. The length of the CDR3 is 13 residues. The germline CDR1 and CDR2 sequences are KGHSH and LQKENI. The CDR3 DNA follows: TGTGCCAGCTCACCTTCACTGAACACTGAAGCTTTCTTT. This gives the protein CASSPSLNTEAFF.

The chain is built from TRBV6-5 and TRBJ2-7, with 8 bases that match TRBD2. CDR1 is MNHEY and CDR2 is SVGAGI in the germline V gene. The length of the CDR3 is 15 residues. V was pared by 0 bases and J by 4 bases, with 5 bases of the junction left unmatched. The CDR3, as DNA: TGTGCCAGCAGTTACTCCCAGCGGGGGAGTTACGAGCAGTACTTC. Its translation is CASSYSQRGSYEQYF.

This rearrangement joins TRBV29-1 to TRBJ1-2; weak D call: TRBD1 (6 bases). This CDR3 has 13 residues. CDR1 SQVTM and CDR2 ANQGSEA come from the germline V gene. V lost 2 bases, J lost 7 bases, and 14 bases lay in between. The CDR3 nucleotides are TGCAGCGTTGAAACGGTTACAGGGTTTGGCTACACCTTC. Translating it yields CSVETVTGFGYTF.

The chain recombines TRBV6-5 with TRBJ2-3, with 8 positions matching TRBD2. The V and J ends lost 5 bases and 2 bases, in that order; junction bases with no gene match: 6. The CDR3 runs to 15 residues. Germline V gene lookup returns CDR1 MNHEY and CDR2 SVGAGI. CDR3 DNA sequence: TGTGCCAGCAGTCCCACGGGGGGGGTCACAGATACGCAGTATTTT. Translated, it gives CASSPTGGVTDTQYF.

The chain uses TRBV2 and TRBJ1-3; no reliable D call. The CDR3 length is 16 residues. The germline V and J ends were trimmed by 5 bases and 0 bases, with 14 bases remaining between them. Germline CDR1 and CDR2: SNHLY and FYNNEI. The DNA of the CDR3 is TGTGCCAGCAGTAGACCGGAAATGGCCTCTGGAAACACCATATATTTT. It yields the protein CASSRPEMASGNTIYF.

The rearrangement joins TRBV7-2 to TRBJ2-5; possible D gene TRBD1, 6 bases. CDR1 and CDR2 (germline): SGHTA, FQGNSA. The CDR3 loop spans 13 amino acids. V lost 5 bases and J 4 bases, leaving 11 bases between the germline ends. For the CDR3, the DNA is TGTGCCAGCAGCCCCACAGGGCGAGAGACCCAGTACTTC. It encodes CASSPTGRETQYF.

The V call is TRBV4-1, the J call TRBJ2-7; TRBD1 matches 10 bases. Germline assignment: CDR1 MGHRA and CDR2 YSYEKL. J was trimmed by 4 bases and V by 3 bases; bases with no gene match: 12. The CDR3 length is 17 residues. CDR3 nucleotides: TGCGCCAGCAGCCAGAGAGCCGTGCGGACAGGGGGTTACGAGCAGTACTTC. It is translated as CASSQRAVRTGGYEQYF.

This clone is medium-sized (0.01 to 0.1%) by share. The rearrangement links TRBV6-4 to TRBJ2-7, with TRBD1 matching 12 bases. The CDR3 loop spans 13 amino acids. J lost 5 bases, V lost 9 bases, and 5 bases had no gene match. CDR1 MRHNA and CDR2 SNTAGT come from the germline V gene. The CDR3 protein is CARPGQGANEQYF. CDR3 DNA: TGTGCCAGACCGGGACAGGGGGCCAACGAGCAGTACTTC.

This rearrangement joins TRBV2 to TRBJ2-4; a possible D gene is TRBD1 (5 bases). The CDR3 runs 15 residues. CDR1 SNHLY and CDR2 FYNNEI come from the germline V gene. The ends were cut back, 3 bases at V and 7 bases at J, with 16 bases in the middle. The CDR3 is CASSDVDPGLNIQYF. The CDR3 region has the DNA TGTGCCAGCAGTGACGTGGACCCAGGGCTTAACATTCAGTACTTC.

V is TRBV30 and J is TRBJ1-3; unclear D gene. Germline V lookup: CDR1 GTSNPN, CDR2 SVGIG (reference sequence). V was shortened by 4 bases and J by 1 base, with 17 bases between the two germline ends. This CDR3 contains 16 residues. Written as DNA, the CDR3 is TGTGCCTGGACCCCACCCCTGAGGGTATCTGGAAACACCATATATTTT. Its translation is CAWTPPLRVSGNTIYF.

A note on this clone: This specimen includes other DNA sequences encoding the same CDR3. This rearrangement joins TRBV5-1 to TRBJ2-1; no clear D. V was pared by 0 bases and J by 5 bases, with 6 bases between. This CDR3 has 13 amino acids. CDR1 is SGHRS, CDR2 YFSETQ, per germline. The CDR3 reads CASSLGPNNEQFF. The DNA for the CDR3 is TGCGCCAGCAGCTTGGGACCGAACAATGAGCAGTTCTTC.

The genes are TRBV18 and TRBJ2-1; D is unresolved. The CDR3 is made up of 13 amino acids. Germline CDR1 and CDR2: KGHSH and LQKENI. V lost 0 bases to trimming and J lost 10 bases, with 10 bases between them. The DNA of the CDR3 is TGTGCCAGCTCACCACCGGTTAGATTAGAGCAGTTCTTC. Protein: CASSPPVRLEQFF.

The V and J genes are TRBV2 and TRBJ1-1; maybe TRBD1 (5 bases). The CDR3 contains 13 residues. Trimming removed 8 bases at V and 6 bases at J, with 16 bases between. Germline-derived CDR1 and CDR2 are SNHLY and FYNNEI. The CDR3 region is CASGPDMLAEAFF. DNA of the CDR3: TGTGCCAGCGGTCCGGACATGCTTGCTGAAGCTTTCTTT.

The J gene is TRBJ2-7, the V gene TRBV6-4, with TRBD1 matching over 7 bases. Germline V gene lookup returns CDR1 MRHNA and CDR2 SNTAGT. This CDR3 contains 13 residues. With V trimmed by 7 bases and J by 5 bases, 8 bases remained unmatched. The CDR3 here is CASTSTGIHEQYF. CDR3 in DNA: TGTGCCAGCACTTCGACAGGGATCCACGAGCAGTACTTC.

The chain links TRBV6-5 to TRBJ1-1; D call uncertain. The length of the CDR3 is 15 residues. In germline, CDR1 is MNHEY, CDR2 SVGAGI. Trimming took off 0 bases at V and 1 base at J, with 9 bases between the two ends. CDR3 loop: CASSYSRASNTEAFF. CDR3 coding DNA: TGTGCCAGCAGTTACTCGAGGGCTTCGAACACTGAAGCTTTCTTT.

This rearrangement joins TRBV9 to TRBJ2-1; D ambiguous. Germline CDR1 is SGDLS and CDR2 is YYNGEE. The CDR3 length is 13 residues. The ends were cut back, 4 bases at V and 6 bases at J, with 11 bases in the middle. CDR3 nucleotide sequence: TGTGCCAGCAGCCCCTTGGGGTTCAATGAGCAGTTCTTC. It translates to CASSPLGFNEQFF.

V usage is TRBV7-2 and J usage is TRBJ2-2; TRBD2 might be the D (5 bases). CDR3 size: 14 residues. Germline V gives CDR1 SGHTA, CDR2 FQGNSA. V lost 1 base and J lost 5, with 8 bases in between. The CDR3 loop is CASSLGRLTGELFF. CDR3 DNA: TGTGCCAGCAGCTTAGGGAGACTAACCGGGGAGCTGTTTTTT.

The chain is built from TRBV5-4 and TRBJ1-2; 8 nucleotides line up with TRBD1. CDR3 size: 15 residues. The junction had 6 bases not matched to a gene; V was cut back by 1 base and J by 4 bases. CDR1 is SGHNT and CDR2 is YYREEE in the germline V gene (reference sequence). The CDR3: CASSLPDRDVYGYTF. CDR3 in DNA: TGTGCCAGCAGCTTGCCGGACAGGGACGTCTATGGCTACACCTTC.

This clone qualifies as medium-sized. The CDR3 DNA sequence: TGCAGCGCCGGCACGGGACAGGGGAACGAGCAGTACTTC. This codes for CSAGTGQGNEQYF. This rearrangement joins TRBV29-1 to TRBJ2-7; 10 bases map to TRBD1. Germline loops: CDR1 SQVTM, CDR2 ANQGSEA. This CDR3 region has 13 residues. J lost 5 bases, V lost 7 bases, and 8 bases had no gene match.

This clone was seen only once. CDR3 DNA sequence: TGTGCCACGGGACTAGGTGGAGAGACCCAGTACTTC. It translates to CATGLGGETQYF. This chain uses TRBV10-3 with TRBJ2-5; the match to TRBD2 covers 8 bases. CDR3 length equals 12 residues. Germline loops: CDR1 ENHRY, CDR2 SYGVKD. V was pared by 10 bases and J by 4 bases, with 5 bases of the junction left unmatched.

The chain carries TRBV6-1 and TRBJ1-2, with a possible D match to TRBD1 (5 bases). Germline CDR1 is MNHNS and CDR2 is SASEGT. This CDR3 has 15 residues. Trimming left V 0 bases short and J 3 bases short, with 11 bases between. CDR3 amino acids: CASSEAAQAYYGYTF. CDR3 sequence (DNA): TGTGCCAGCAGTGAAGCTGCACAGGCGTACTATGGCTACACCTTC.

This clone showed up just a few times. The chain couples TRBV6-1 to TRBJ2-1; D remains ambiguous. This CDR3 has 16 amino acids. V lost 1 base, J lost 11 bases, and 21 bases lay in between. CDR1 MNHNS and CDR2 SASEGT come from the germline V gene. CDR3 protein: CASSEEGRFPSGKQFF. In DNA form, the CDR3 reads TGTGCCAGCAGTGAAGAGGGTCGGTTCCCGTCTGGTAAGCAGTTCTTC.

This clone was seen once. This chain uses TRBV5-5 with TRBJ1-1, with a tentative D call TRBD1 (5 bases). V dropped 7 bases and J dropped 1 base, with 14 bases sitting between them. The germline gives CDR1 SGHKS, CDR2 YYEKEE (reference sequence). The CDR3 covers 14 residues. CDR3 bases: TGTGCCAGCCACCGGACGGGGGAGAACACTGAAGCTTTCTTT. It encodes CASHRTGENTEAFF.

CDR3 nucleotides: TGTGCCAGCAGCTCCAACGTTTCTCCCTACAATGAGCAGTTCTTC. This gives the protein CASSSNVSPYNEQFF. V and J are TRBV7-6 and TRBJ2-1, with D hard to call. Trimming took off 4 bases at V and 2 bases at J, with 12 bases between the two ends. Per germline, CDR1 SGHVS and CDR2 FNYEAQ. The CDR3 sequence is 15 residues long.

This clone was recorded only once. The chain recombines TRBV4-1 with TRBJ2-5; tentative D call: TRBD2 (5 bases). The CDR3 sequence is 15 residues long. The germline V gene has CDR1 MGHRA and CDR2 YSYEKL. Trimming removed 4 bases from V and 5 bases from J, with 17 bases in between. CDR3 sequence reads: CASSPRTWTGETQYF. CDR3 in DNA: TGCGCCAGCAGCCCCCGTACCTGGACGGGGGAGACCCAGTACTTC.

This clone was counted once. The chain is built from TRBV7-3 and TRBJ2-1; TRBD1 matches at 7 bases. The CDR3 runs to 13 residues. The junction had 6 bases not matched to a gene; V was cut back by 3 bases and J by 10 bases. Germline assignment: CDR1 SGHTA and CDR2 FQGTGA. CDR3 amino acids: CASSFQPGQEQFF. The CDR3 nucleotides read TGTGCCAGCAGCTTCCAACCGGGACAGGAGCAGTTCTTC.

The chain recombines TRBV18 with TRBJ1-1; the D is unclear. V shed 2 bases and J shed 7 bases, with 11 bases lying between them. The CDR3 is 13 amino acids. CDR1 and CDR2 from the germline V gene are KGHSH and LQKENI. DNA of the CDR3: TGTGCCAGCTCACCAGGAGTAAACCTTGAAGCTTTCTTT. This codes for CASSPGVNLEAFF.

CDR3 in DNA: TGTGCCAGCTCCCATGGGACAGGCCGACGGGGCTACGAGCAGTACTTC. This encodes CASSHGTGRRGYEQYF. This chain uses TRBV18 with TRBJ2-7, with 8 bases aligning to TRBD1. The germline CDR1 and CDR2 sequences are KGHSH and LQKENI. Trimming cost V 6 bases and J 3 bases; bases outside gene matches: 13. The CDR3 contains 16 residues.